This passage covers 10 T cell receptor beta chains from one sample sequenced in a study of cytotoxic CD8 clonotypes in ibrutinib-treated CLL. Some clones are missing from TCRdb's copy, which holds only in-frame ones; the method was immunoSEQ multiplex PCR. The table includes fewer than 7,000 clones, approximately 74% detected once. Sample: PBMCs, taken before ibrutinib treatment. All receptors derive from a human donor with chronic lymphocytic leukemia.

In its sample, this clone was seen a few times. The chain combines TRBV11-2 with TRBJ2-3; the D gene could be TRBD1 or TRBD2 (5 bases each). Germline assignment: CDR1 SGHAT and CDR2 FQNNGV. The V end lost 5 bases, the J end lost 2 bases, and 14 bases lay between the germline ends. The CDR3 runs to 15 residues. The CDR3 DNA is TGTGCCAGCAGCAGAGACCGGGGCTTCACAGATACGCAGTATTTT. The encoded protein is CASSRDRGFTDTQYF. Together with reference TRBV11-2 and TRBJ2-3, the CDR3 gives the full variable domain: EAGVAQSPRYKIIEKRQSVAFWCNPISGHATLYWYQQILGQGPKLLIQFQNNGVVDDSQLPKDRFSAERLKGVDSTLKIQPAKLEDSAVYLCASSRDRGFTDTQYFGPGTRLTVL.

This clone was seen once. The chain is built from TRBV5-1 and TRBJ2-7, with 7 bases matching TRBD1. The germline V gene encodes CDR1 SGHRS and CDR2 YFSETQ. The CDR3 extends over 16 amino acids. Unmatched junction bases numbered 15, after V lost 7 bases and J lost 2 bases. CDR3 amino acids: CASRTGHAVTTYEQYF. The CDR3 DNA reads as TGCGCCAGCCGGACAGGACACGCGGTAACAACCTACGAGCAGTACTTC.

J is TRBJ2-1 and V is TRBV25-1; 9 nucleotides agree with TRBD1. Germline CDR1 and CDR2: MGHDK and SYGVNS. This CDR3 region has 16 residues. J gave up 9 bases and V 2 bases, and 11 bases lay outside the gene matches. The CDR3 DNA reads as TGTGCCAGCAGTGAAGAAGGAGGACAGGGGCGTGGTGAGCAGTTCTTC. Translation gives CASSEEGGQGRGEQFF.

The chain carries TRBV11-2 and TRBJ2-5; 7 bases align to TRBD2. CDR1 SGHAT and CDR2 FQNNGV come from the germline V gene. The CDR3 is made up of 13 amino acids. V dropped 8 bases and J dropped 4; count of bases not matched to a gene: 7. CDR3 region: CASGGGVGETQYF. The DNA of the CDR3 is TGTGCCAGCGGGGGGGGAGTAGGAGAGACCCAGTACTTC. Drawing the rest from reference TRBV11-2 and TRBJ2-5, the complete variable domain is EAGVAQSPRYKIIEKRQSVAFWCNPISGHATLYWYQQILGQGPKLLIQFQNNGVVDDSQLPKDRFSAERLKGVDSTLKIQPAKLEDSAVYLCASGGGVGETQYFGPGTRLLVL.

The gene calls are TRBV7-3 and TRBJ2-3; 10 bases are shared with TRBD2. CDR1 and CDR2 (germline): SGHTA, FQGTGA. Germline trimming cut 4 bases from V and 4 bases from J; bases unmatched to any gene: 5. The CDR3 contains 15 residues. CDR3 sequence: CASSSSGRDSDTQYF. DNA of the CDR3: TGTGCCAGCAGCTCTAGCGGGAGAGACTCAGATACGCAGTATTTT.

The chain employs TRBV27 and TRBJ2-3; D remains ambiguous. The CDR3 covers 14 residues. V shed 0 bases and J shed 0 bases, with 4 bases lying between them. Per the germline V gene, CDR1 is MNHEY and CDR2 is SMNVEV (reference sequence). This CDR3 reads CASSLSYSTDTQYF. The CDR3 DNA follows: TGTGCCAGCAGTTTATCCTATAGCACAGATACGCAGTATTTT.

This sequence joins TRBV19 and TRBJ2-4; 9 bases map to TRBD1. Germline CDR1 LNHDA, CDR2 SQIVND (reference sequence). The CDR3 extends over 16 amino acids. V shed 3 bases and J 7 bases; nucleotides not matched to a gene: 10. The CDR3 nucleotides read TGTGCCAGTAGTATTTCCGGGGGGACAGGGTTGAACATTCAGTACTTC. Encoded protein: CASSISGGTGLNIQYF.

The genes are TRBV29-1 and TRBJ1-2, with D tentatively TRBD1 (5 bases). Trimming stripped 3 bases from V and 8 bases from J, with 10 bases between. The CDR3 length is 11 residues. Germline loops: CDR1 SQVTM, CDR2 ANQGSEA. The CDR3 protein is CSVEGTKGYTF. The DNA of the CDR3 is TGCAGCGTTGAGGGGACGAAAGGCTACACCTTC.

This clone appeared once. V is TRBV5-1 and J is TRBJ2-5, with D perhaps TRBD2 (5 bases). The CDR3 runs 13 residues. V shed 5 bases and J shed 2 bases, with 10 bases lying between them. Germline CDR1 SGHRS, CDR2 YFSETQ. For the CDR3, the DNA is TGCGCCAGCAGGATTAGAGGGCAAGAGACCCAGTACTTC. Translation gives CASRIRGQETQYF.

V usage is TRBV25-1 and J usage is TRBJ2-7; no reliable D call. Germline V gene lookup returns CDR1 MGHDK and CDR2 SYGVNS. Between the trimmed V and J ends, which lost 3 bases and 6 bases, there was a span of 18 bases. The CDR3 loop spans 15 amino acids. The CDR3 DNA is TGTGCCAGCAGTGACCCTACACGGGCCTTTTTCGAGCAGTACTTC. Its protein is CASSDPTRAFFEQYF.